This is a list of T cell receptor beta chains from one sample in a study of shared clonotypes between healthy human individuals. Profiling relied on immunoSEQ multiplex PCR, and the TCRdb table lists in-frame clones only, not all of them. The data hold about 95,000 clones, with roughly two thirds observed a single time. The sequenced material came from memory CD8+ T cells sorted from blood. These TCRs come from a man younger than 45 in good health. Each CDR3 is given with its conserved first and last residue. A D gene is named only where the DNA matches it firmly. A clone size is listed for some rows: how often the clone was seen (once, few, many), or a class if it is expanded.

TRBJ1-5 | TRBV27 | . | many | TGTGCCAGCAGTAACTTGGTGGGCCATCAGCCCCAGCATTTT | CASSNLVGHQPQHF
TRBJ2-2 | TRBV21-1 | . | . | TGTGCCAGCAGCAAGTTATACGGGGGACGGACCGGGGAGCTGTTTTTT | CASSKLYGGRTGELFF
TRBJ2-1 | TRBV30 | TRBD2 | once | TGTGCCTGGACTAGCGGGAGGACTGAGCAGTTCTTC | CAWTSGRTEQFF
TRBJ2-7 | TRBV7-8 | . | . | TGTGCCAGCAGCCCCCGAGTCTCAAGCTCCTACGAGCAGTACTTC | CASSPRVSSSYEQYF
TRBJ1-1 | TRBV29-1 | . | . | TGCAGCGTTGATTCCAGCCTGAACACTGAAGCTTTCTTT | CSVDSSLNTEAFF
TRBJ1-1 | TRBV9 | . | many | TGTGCCAGCAGCGCCGGAGGGTTTTCCACTGAAGCTTTCTTT | CASSAGGFSTEAFF
TRBJ2-6 | TRBV7-2 | TRBD1 | once | TGTGCCAGCAGCTCTGGACAGGGAGCTGGGGCCAACGTCCTGACTTTC | CASSSGQGAGANVLTF
TRBJ2-3 | TRBV5-1 | TRBD2 | . | TGCGCCAGCAGCTTGGGGACTAGCGGGAGCGCAGATACGCAGTATTTT | CASSLGTSGSADTQYF
TRBJ1-4 | TRBV30 | . | . | TGTGCCTGGAGTGGGACAGTGAATGAAAAACTGTTTTTT | CAWSGTVNEKLFF
TRBJ2-3 | TRBV7-2 | . | . | TGTGCCAGCAGCCCTCGGGATACGCAGTATTTT | CASSPRDTQYF
TRBJ1-5 | TRBV25-1 | . | few | TGTGCCAGCAGCTCAAGCAGGGGCGGGAGCAATCAGCCCCAGCATTTT | CASSSSRGGSNQPQHF
TRBJ1-1 | TRBV25-1 | . | . | TGTGCCAGCAGTGTTACGAGGGTGAACACTGAAGCTTTCTTT | CASSVTRVNTEAFF
TRBJ2-1 | TRBV5-1 | . | . | TGCGCCAGCAGCATGACCCCACTCAGGTTTGGAAATGAGCAGTTCTTC | CASSMTPLRFGNEQFF
TRBJ1-2 | TRBV7-9 | . | . | TGTGCCAGCAGCTTAGGGGGCGAGCTTCGGGGCTACACCTTC | CASSLGGELRGYTF
TRBJ2-1 | TRBV30 | . | . | TGTGCCTGGAGTCGTAGCTCCTACAATGAGCAGTTCTTC | CAWSRSSYNEQFF
TRBJ2-7 | TRBV6-5 | TRBD2 | . | TGTGCCAGCAGTTACTCGACTAGCGGTTACTACGAGCAGTACTTC | CASSYSTSGYYEQYF
TRBJ1-5 | TRBV6-1 | TRBD1 | . | TGTGCCAGCAGTGCCTCCGGGACAGGTAATCAGCCCCAGCATTTT | CASSASGTGNQPQHF
TRBJ2-3 | TRBV5-4 | . | . | TGTGCCAGCAGCTTGGGGGGGCGGGATACGCAGTATTTT | CASSLGGRDTQYF
TRBJ2-5 | TRBV7-9 | TRBD1 | . | TGTGCCAGCAGGGATACAGGGGGGGAGACCCAGTACTTC | CASRDTGGETQYF
TRBJ2-1 | TRBV6-5 | . | . | TGTGCCAGCAGTTATTCTTCCGGTAACAATGAGCAGTTCTTC | CASSYSSGNNEQFF
TRBJ2-7 | TRBV27 | . | . | TGTGCCAGCAGTTTATTAGGTCAGTCCTACGAGCAGTACTTC | CASSLLGQSYEQYF
TRBJ2-7 | TRBV7-6 | . | . | TGTGCCAGCAGCTCCGCCGGGGGTCCCTCCTACGAGCAGTACTTC | CASSSAGGPSYEQYF
TRBJ1-2 | TRBV6-5 | TRBD1 | once | TGTGCCAGCAGTTACCAGGGGGGGTACTATGGCTACACCTTC | CASSYQGGYYGYTF
TRBJ2-5 | TRBV2 | . | . | TGTGCCAGCATCGGGGAAGGCCAAGAGACCCAGTACTTC | CASIGEGQETQYF
TRBJ1-4 | TRBV27 | . | many | TGTGCCAGCAGTTTATCTCCGGCAGGACTTCCCGAAAAACTGTTTTTT | CASSLSPAGLPEKLFF
TRBJ1-1 | TRBV1 | . | . | TGCACCAGCAGCCCGGGTAGGGGGCGAGCTTTCTTT | CTSSPGRGRAFF
TRBJ1-2 | TRBV6-6 | . | few | TGTGCCAGCAGTCTTCGGTCGACTGCTAACTATGGCTACACCTTC | CASSLRSTANYGYTF
TRBJ2-6 | TRBV7-2 | TRBD1 | . | TGTGCCAGCAGCGACCGCCGGACAGGGGGCTCTGGGGCCAACGTCCTGACTTTC | CASSDRRTGGSGANVLTF
TRBJ1-5 | TRBV9 | . | . | TGTGCCAGCAGCGGTGGGGATTTTAGCAATCAGCCCCAGCATTTT | CASSGGDFSNQPQHF
TRBJ2-7 | TRBV6-6 | . | . | TGTGCCAGCAGCGTAAATTACGAGCAGTACTTC | CASSVNYEQYF
TRBJ2-7 | TRBV19 | . | few | TGTGCCAGTAGTGTTGGAATCTCCTACGAGCAGTACTTC | CASSVGISYEQYF
TRBJ2-1 | TRBV28 | . | few | TGTGCCAGCAGCCCGCTAGACTCCTACAATGAGCAGTTCTTC | CASSPLDSYNEQFF
TRBJ1-5 | TRBV10-3 | . | . | TGTGCCATCAGTGATAGGCCGGGACGGAGTTTCAATCAGCCCCAGCATTTT | CAISDRPGRSFNQPQHF
TRBJ2-2 | TRBV6-1 | . | once | TGTGCCGGGGGGGGCTACACCGGGGAGCTGTTTTTT | CAGGGYTGELFF
TRBJ2-5 | TRBV18 | . | few | TGTGCCAGCTCACCACAGGGTTGGGAGACCCAGTACTTC | CASSPQGWETQYF
TRBJ1-5 | TRBV2 | TRBD1 | . | TGTGCCAGCAGCGGACAGGGCAATCAGCCCCAGCATTTT | CASSGQGNQPQHF
TRBJ2-3 | TRBV19 | TRBD2 | . | TGTGCCAGTAGTATCAGGGCGGGAGGGCCCGGAACGCAGTATTTT | CASSIRAGGPGTQYF
TRBJ2-7 | TRBV4-2 | TRBD2 | many | TGTGCCAGCAGCCAAGATGAAGCGGGAGGTTACGAGCAGTACTTC | CASSQDEAGGYEQYF
TRBJ1-3 | TRBV5-6 | . | . | TGTGCCAGCAGCTCACTCGACAGGACTCCCTTCTCTGGAAACACCATATATTTT | CASSSLDRTPFSGNTIYF
TRBJ2-5 | TRBV27 | . | . | TGTGCCAGCAGTTCCACCCCGTTCCAAGAGACCCAGTACTTC | CASSSTPFQETQYF
TRBJ2-2 | TRBV7-3 | . | few | TGTGCCAGCAGCTTAGCCTCCGGGACCAGGAGGGAGCTGTTTTTT | CASSLASGTRRELFF